A selection of T cell receptor beta chains follows, all from one sample in a study of shared clonotypes between healthy human individuals. The method was immunoSEQ multiplex PCR; TCRdb's version includes in-frame clones alone and lacks a portion of them. The sample contains about 2.4 million clones, more than 90% of which appear only once. Input material: naive CD4+ T cells sorted from blood. Receptors originate from a man aged 18 to 29 in good health. CDR3s include the opening cysteine and the closing phenylalanine or tryptophan. D genes are given only for firm matches. Not every row has a clone size; where given, it reads once, few, many or a size class.

length: 20
D: NA
size: NA
J: TRBJ2-6
V: TRBV6-4
CDR3: CASSFKGPILFSSGANVLTF
DNA: TGTGCCAGCAGTTTTAAGGGTCCGATCCTCTTTAGCTCTGGGGCCAACGTCCTGACTTTC

length: 14
D: TRBD2
size: NA
J: TRBJ2-5
V: TRBV25-1
CDR3: CASSDPGLDETQYF
DNA: TGTGCCAGCAGTGACCCGGGACTAGATGAGACCCAGTACTTC

length: 12
D: TRBD1
size: NA
J: TRBJ2-5
V: TRBV29-1
CDR3: CSVGTGQETQYF
DNA: TGCAGCGTAGGGACAGGACAAGAGACCCAGTACTTC

length: 14
D: NA
size: NA
J: TRBJ2-7
V: TRBV5-1
CDR3: CASSLERGSYEQYF
DNA: TGCGCCAGCAGCTTGGAACGGGGCTCCTACGAGCAGTACTTC

length: 15
D: NA
size: NA
J: TRBJ1-2
V: TRBV7-9
CDR3: CASSSPDRTNYGYTF
DNA: TGTGCCAGCAGCTCCCCCGACAGAACTAACTATGGCTACACCTTC

length: 14
D: NA
size: NA
J: TRBJ1-1
V: TRBV18
CDR3: CASSQTGMNTEAFF
DNA: TGTGCCAGCTCACAGACAGGCATGAACACTGAAGCTTTCTTT

length: 12
D: NA
size: NA
J: TRBJ2-7
V: TRBV30
CDR3: CAWSLSRYEQYF
DNA: TGTGCCTGGAGCCTATCCAGGTACGAGCAGTACTTC

length: 12
D: NA
size: NA
J: TRBJ2-1
V: TRBV10-2
CDR3: CASSTPSGVEFF
DNA: TGCGCCAGCAGTACCCCGTCGGGGGTGGAATTCTTC

length: 14
D: TRBD1
size: NA
J: TRBJ1-2
V: TRBV7-2
CDR3: CASSPGQENYGYTF
DNA: TGTGCCAGCAGCCCGGGACAGGAGAACTATGGCTACACCTTC

length: 16
D: NA
size: NA
J: TRBJ2-6
V: TRBV2
CDR3: CASSETRLSGANVLTF
DNA: TGTGCCAGCAGTGAAACGCGGCTCTCTGGGGCCAACGTCCTGACTTTC

length: 15
D: NA
size: NA
J: TRBJ2-3
V: TRBV11-2
CDR3: CASSLGFTQGDTQYF
DNA: TGTGCCAGCAGCTTGGGTTTTACGCAGGGAGATACGCAGTATTTT

length: 15
D: NA
size: NA
J: TRBJ1-3
V: TRBV19
CDR3: CARPGQRLAGNTIYF
DNA: TGTGCCAGGCCCGGACAGCGTCTTGCTGGAAACACCATATATTTT

length: 16
D: NA
size: once
J: TRBJ2-2
V: TRBV7-2
CDR3: CASSLVSPRPTGELFF
DNA: TGTGCCAGCAGCTTAGTATCCCCCAGGCCCACCGGGGAGCTGTTTTTT

length: 15
D: TRBD1
size: NA
J: TRBJ2-6
V: TRBV5-1
CDR3: CASSIQGAGANVLTF
DNA: TGCGCCAGCAGCATCCAGGGGGCTGGGGCCAACGTCCTGACTTTC

length: 18
D: NA
size: NA
J: TRBJ1-2
V: TRBV7-2
CDR3: CASSFRTPSREANYGYTF
DNA: TGTGCCAGCAGCTTTAGGACTCCGAGCAGGGAGGCTAACTATGGCTACACCTTC

length: 16
D: NA
size: NA
J: TRBJ2-1
V: TRBV18
CDR3: CASSPAYVNGNNEQFF
DNA: TGTGCCAGCTCACCAGCTTACGTTAACGGGAACAATGAGCAGTTCTTC

length: 16
D: TRBD2
size: NA
J: TRBJ2-2
V: TRBV7-8
CDR3: CASSSRPGGQTGELFF
DNA: TGTGCCAGCAGCTCCCGCCCGGGGGGGCAGACCGGGGAGCTGTTTTTT

length: 18
D: TRBD2
size: NA
J: TRBJ2-7
V: TRBV7-6
CDR3: CASSLTYSGRGSSYEQYF
DNA: TGTGCCAGCAGCTTGACCTATAGCGGGAGGGGGAGCTCCTACGAGCAGTACTTC

length: 15
D: NA
size: NA
J: TRBJ1-4
V: TRBV5-1
CDR3: CASSLSQGGNEKLFF
DNA: TGCGCCAGCAGCTTGTCGCAGGGTGGGAATGAAAAACTGTTTTTT

length: 16
D: NA
size: NA
J: TRBJ2-1
V: TRBV9
CDR3: CASSPRLVGPYNEQFF
DNA: TGTGCCAGCAGCCCGCGACTAGTTGGCCCCTACAATGAGCAGTTCTTC

length: 15
D: NA
size: NA
J: TRBJ1-3
V: TRBV11-2
CDR3: CASSFQQNSGNTIYF
DNA: TGTGCCAGCAGCTTCCAGCAAAACTCTGGAAACACCATATATTTT

length: 15
D: NA
size: NA
J: TRBJ1-1
V: TRBV11-2
CDR3: CASSGQDGGYTEAFF
DNA: TGTGCCAGCAGCGGGCAGGACGGAGGCTACACTGAAGCTTTCTTT

length: 15
D: NA
size: few
J: TRBJ1-5
V: TRBV10-2
CDR3: CASSEGDNSNQPQHF
DNA: TGCGCCAGCAGTGAGGGAGATAATAGCAATCAGCCCCAGCATTTT

length: 15
D: NA
size: NA
J: TRBJ1-6
V: TRBV7-6
CDR3: CASSSTGMGNSPLHF
DNA: TGTGCCAGCAGCTCCACAGGGATGGGTAATTCACCCCTCCACTTT

length: 18
D: NA
size: once
J: TRBJ2-6
V: TRBV25-1
CDR3: CASSDARGNIPGANVLTF
DNA: TGTGCCAGCAGTGACGCCAGGGGCAACATACCGGGGGCCAACGTCCTGACTTTC

length: 12
D: NA
size: few
J: TRBJ1-4
V: TRBV30
CDR3: CALGTLWEKLFF
DNA: TGTGCCTTGGGGACATTGTGGGAAAAACTGTTTTTT

length: 14
D: NA
size: once
J: TRBJ2-2
V: TRBV21-1
CDR3: CASSKVRAPGELFF
DNA: TGTGCCAGCAGCAAAGTTCGGGCCCCCGGGGAGCTGTTTTTT

length: 14
D: NA
size: NA
J: TRBJ2-7
V: TRBV30
CDR3: CAWIPRGPGYEQYF
DNA: TGTGCCTGGATCCCAAGGGGCCCTGGCTACGAGCAGTACTTC

length: 14
D: NA
size: NA
J: TRBJ2-7
V: TRBV11-2
CDR3: CASSNQGLPYEQYF
DNA: TGTGCCAGCAGCAACCAGGGACTTCCCTACGAGCAGTACTTC

length: 12
D: NA
size: once
J: TRBJ1-6
V: TRBV30
CDR3: CAWSPSDSPLHF
DNA: TGTGCCTGGAGTCCGTCGGACTCACCCCTCCACTTT

length: 16
D: NA
size: NA
J: TRBJ2-6
V: TRBV5-1
CDR3: CASSLGVLSGANVLTF
DNA: TGCGCCAGCAGCTTGGGGGTGCTCTCTGGGGCCAACGTCCTGACTTTC

length: 15
D: TRBD2
size: NA
J: TRBJ2-7
V: TRBV12-5
CDR3: CASGLKAGGFYEQYF
DNA: TGTGCTAGTGGTTTGAAGGCGGGAGGGTTCTACGAGCAGTACTTC

length: 13
D: NA
size: NA
J: TRBJ2-1
V: TRBV28
CDR3: CASRYTPYNEQFF
DNA: TGTGCCAGCAGGTACACCCCCTACAATGAGCAGTTCTTC